The clone carrying this TCR beta chain showed up many times. The record originates from a study of Graves' ophthalmopathy and Graves' hyperthyroidism. Germline CDR1 and CDR2: LGHNA and YSLEER. There are 14 residues in the CDR3. The V end lost 0 bases, the J end lost 2 bases, and 8 bases lay between the germline ends. The study amplified TCR beta CDR3 regions using RNA transcripts. First-round RT-PCR used HTBI primers; second-round multiplex PCR followed. Via MiXCR, TCRdb re-called the multiplex PCR reads, giving one row per CDR3 protein. This sample has about 210,000 distinct CDR3 sequences, with around 30% found just once. The diagnostic workup employed clinical symptoms, serum thyroxine, TRAb, thyroid ultrasound and orbital computed tomography.

The rearrangement links TRBV4-3 to TRBJ2-7; D not certain. The specimen sequenced was peripheral blood. The sequence came from a man between 50 and 59 years old with Graves' ophthalmopathy. The chain's CDR3 is CASSQDKLAYEQYF. Written as DNA, the CDR3 is TGCGCCAGCAGCCAAGATAAGCTTGCCTACGAGCAGTACTTC.